The 2 T cell receptor beta chains presented below share a single source sample, sequenced in a study of OX40 agonist ivuxolimab in advanced cancers. The library came from the immunoSEQ multiplex PCR assay. The table comes from immuneACCESS by way of TCRdb, which keeps in-frame sequences with V and J called. Part of the clones is missing from these tables; in studies checked, under half for an unresolved V gene and the rest for unknown reasons. The sample table contains tens of thousands of clones; only one count was recorded for about 88% of them. 12% of the sample goes to the ten largest clones. The source material was CD4+ or CD8+ T cells sorted from blood, sampled in a trial of the OX40 agonist ivuxolimab. The receptors derive from an adult with an advanced solid tumor such as melanoma, head and neck, liver or kidney cancer.

The sample holds one count of this clone. The chain recombines TRBV5-5 with TRBJ1-2; D is undetermined. The germline CDR1 and CDR2 sequences are SGHKS and YYEKEE (reference sequence). CDR3 length: 13 amino acids. V was pared by 0 bases and J by 4 bases, with 7 bases between. The CDR3 nucleotides are TGTGCCAGCAGCTTGGATTTCTCCTATGGCTACACCTTC. Its protein product is CASSLDFSYGYTF.

The gene calls are TRBV2 and TRBJ1-2; 7 positions agree with TRBD1. The CDR3 has 15 residues. The V segment lost 2 bases and the J segment 8 bases; nucleotides outside the gene matches: 11. Looked up from germline, CDR1 is SNHLY and CDR2 is FYNNEI. The CDR3 DNA follows: TGTGCCAGCAGTGAATCCATCAGGGGGACCCACGGCTACACCTTC. This translates into CASSESIRGTHGYTF.